The clone carrying this T cell receptor (beta chain) is medium-sized within its sample. These data belong to a study of type 1 regulatory T cells. Overall study context: T-allo10 is a Tr1-enriched, alloantigen-specific CD4 T cell product made in vitro.

The CDR3 sequence is 16 residues long. CDR1 is SGHRS and CDR2 is YFSETQ in the germline V gene. V lost 4 bases, J lost 2 bases, and 8 bases stayed unmatched. TCRdb analysed the reads with MiXCR anew, one entry per CDR3 protein. In the table there are around 2,500 distinct CDR3 sequences, less than 7% of which are singletons. This clonotype was sampled from a human donor in good health. Sample: CD4+ T cells, either the whole sample or a sorted fraction (not recorded which). The rearrangement links TRBV5-1 to TRBJ2-4, with TRBD1 matching over 8 bases. Here the CDR3 DNA reads TGCGCCAGCAGCAACGGACAGGGAGCATCCAAAAACATTCAGTACTTC. Translation: CASSNGQGASKNIQYF.